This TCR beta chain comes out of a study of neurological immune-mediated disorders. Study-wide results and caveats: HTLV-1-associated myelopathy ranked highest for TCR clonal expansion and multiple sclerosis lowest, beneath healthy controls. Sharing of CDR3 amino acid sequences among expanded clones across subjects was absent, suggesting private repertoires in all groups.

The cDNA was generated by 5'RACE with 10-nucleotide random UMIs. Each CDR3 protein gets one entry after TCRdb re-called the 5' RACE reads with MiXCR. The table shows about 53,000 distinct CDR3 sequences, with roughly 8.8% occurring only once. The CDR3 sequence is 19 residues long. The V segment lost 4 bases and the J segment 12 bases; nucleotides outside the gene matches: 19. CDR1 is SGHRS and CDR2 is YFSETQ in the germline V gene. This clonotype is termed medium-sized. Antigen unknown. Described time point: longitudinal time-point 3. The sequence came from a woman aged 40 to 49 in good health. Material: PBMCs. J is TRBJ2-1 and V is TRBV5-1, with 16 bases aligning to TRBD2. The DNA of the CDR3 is TGCGCCAGCAGCATGGACCCCGGGACTAGCGGGGGGGTATCGATCGGGCAGTTCTTC. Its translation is CASSMDPGTSGGVSIGQFF.